The 2 T cell receptor beta chains given below trace back to one sample, sequenced in a study of CD8+ T cells in alopecia areata. RNA, once extracted, was reverse transcribed into cDNA for use as the sequencing template. The protocol was immunoSEQ multiplex PCR, while the TCRdb copy is restricted to in-frame clones and leaves out a portion. The repertoire includes 150,000 to 200,000 clones, roughly 64% of them detected once, and roughly 12% sits in the top ten. Treatment denoted: oral pan-JAK inhibitor, 5-10 mg twice daily. The specimen comprised CD8+ T cells sorted from blood, sampled at week 24, from a patient treated with tofacitinib. The receptors derive from a human donor with alopecia areata.

The chain combines TRBV11-2 with TRBJ2-1, with no clear D. Trimming shortened V by 8 bases and J by 1 base, and 12 bases separated the two germline ends. Germline values: CDR1 SGHAT, CDR2 FQNNGV. This CDR3 has 14 amino acids. The CDR3 sequence is CASSLGLSYNEQFF. In DNA form, the CDR3 reads TGTGCCAGCTCCCTAGGGCTTTCCTACAATGAGCAGTTCTTC.

The V gene is TRBV11-2, the J gene TRBJ2-3, with D unresolved. The germline gives CDR1 SGHAT, CDR2 FQNNGV. V was cut by 5 bases and J by 9 bases, with 9 bases left in between. The CDR3 is 11 residues long. The CDR3 nucleotides read TGTGCCAGCAGCGCCCGTCAGACGCAGTATTTT. It encodes CASSARQTQYF. The complete variable domain, with remaining parts taken from reference TRBV11-2 and TRBJ2-3, reads EAGVAQSPRYKIIEKRQSVAFWCNPISGHATLYWYQQILGQGPKLLIQFQNNGVVDDSQLPKDRFSAERLKGVDSTLKIQPAKLEDSAVYLCASSARQTQYFGPGTRLTVL.